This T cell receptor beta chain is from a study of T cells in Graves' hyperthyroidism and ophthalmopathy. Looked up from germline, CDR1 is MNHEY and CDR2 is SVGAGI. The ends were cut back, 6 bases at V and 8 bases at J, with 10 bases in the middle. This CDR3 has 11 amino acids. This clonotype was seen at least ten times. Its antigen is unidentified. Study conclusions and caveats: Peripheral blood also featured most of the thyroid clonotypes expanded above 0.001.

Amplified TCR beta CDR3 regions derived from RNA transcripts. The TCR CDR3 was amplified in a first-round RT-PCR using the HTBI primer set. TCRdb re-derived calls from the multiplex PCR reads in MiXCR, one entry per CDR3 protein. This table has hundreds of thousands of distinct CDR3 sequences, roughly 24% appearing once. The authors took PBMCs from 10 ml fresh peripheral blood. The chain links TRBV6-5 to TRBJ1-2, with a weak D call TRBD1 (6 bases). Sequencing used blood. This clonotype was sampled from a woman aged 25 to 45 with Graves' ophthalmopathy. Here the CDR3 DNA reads TGTGCCAGCAGACCAGGGGCCGGCTACACCTTC. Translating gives CASRPGAGYTF.